The 16 T cell receptor delta chains given below trace back to one sample, sequenced in a study of γδ T cells in repeated Plasmodium falciparum infection. TCRdb used CATT to re-call clones from the multiplex PCR reads. The table includes 75,000 to 100,000 delta-chain clones, almost 1.5% detected once. Bulk repertoires came from Vgamma9/Vdelta2+ or Vdelta2-negative gammadelta T cells flow-sorted from PBMC. Input material: gamma-delta T cells from blood. The receptors were gathered from a pool of human donors (malaria-infected and uninfected, not separated).

Note on this clone: The translation of this DNA and the TCRdb protein of a much larger clone differ at residue 4, probably owing to a read error; the protein shown here is translated from the DNA. V usage is TRDV2 and J usage is TRDJ1; 12 bases map to TRDD3. TCRdb carries no J gene annotation; the J gene was assigned here by matching the DNA with germline. The CDR3 spans 19 residues. CDR1 and CDR2 (germline): GEAIGNYY, EKD. CDR3 region: CACYTLLLGDTRYTDKLIF. The CDR3 nucleotides are TGTGCCTGTTACACCCTCCTACTGGGGGATACCCGCTACACCGATAAACTCATCTTT.

This clone was seen only a few times. A read error likely explains this, since a far larger clone differs by one base. Other DNA sequences within the sample encode an identical CDR3. The V and J genes are TRDV1 and TRDJ1; the D is unclear. TCRdb gives no J gene; it was assigned here by matching the DNA to germline. Deletions cut 3 bases from V and 0 bases from J, with 14 bases between. Germline assignment: CDR1 TSWWSYY and CDR2 QGS. CDR3 size: 16 residues. In DNA form, the CDR3 reads TGTGCTCTTGGGGAGGGGCTCGATCCATACACCGATAAACTCATCTTT. Encoded protein: CALGEGLDPYTDKLIF.

This clone was counted at least ten times. TCRdb assigns this DNA the protein of a much larger clone, which departs from its translation at residue 5; this likely reflects a read error, and the protein shown comes from translating the DNA. The V gene is TRDV2, the J gene TRDJ2, with 9 bases lining up with TRDD3. TCRdb is silent on the J gene; assignment here came from matching the DNA to germline. Per germline, CDR1 GEAIGNYY and CDR2 EKD. V lost 2 bases to trimming and J lost 0 bases; unmatched junction nucleotides: 3. The CDR3 extends over 16 amino acids. CDR3 protein: CACDKLGEALTAQLFF. As DNA, the CDR3 is TGTGCCTGTGACAAACTGGGGGAAGCTTTGACAGCACAACTCTTCTTT.

This clone has more than one count but fewer than ten. Since a far larger clone is one base different, this is likely a read error. Other DNA variants within this sample encode the same CDR3. The chain recombines TRDV1 with TRDJ1, with a tentative D call TRDD3 (6 bases). Here the J gene came from matching the DNA to germline, since TCRdb omits it. Per the germline V gene, CDR1 is TSWWSYY and CDR2 is QGS. The CDR3 length is 19 residues. CDR3: CALGELDPGCWGGADKLIF. The CDR3 coding sequence is TGTGCTCTTGGGGAACTAGACCCAGGCTGCTGGGGAGGGGCCGACAAACTCATCTTT.

In regard to this clone: A far larger clone is just one base off, so this is likely a read error. Other nucleotide sequences in the sample specify the same CDR3. The chain has TRDV1 and TRDJ1; possibly TRDD2 for D (7 bases). The J gene was missing in TCRdb and was found by matching the end of the DNA to germline. CDR3 length: 25 residues. In germline, CDR1 is TSWWSYY, CDR2 QGS. CDR3 DNA: TGTGCTCTTGGGGAACTTCACCCCCGACCTTCCTTAGGATACTCAAACGAATCAGACACCGACAAACTCATCTTT. It codes for CALGELHPRPSLGYSNESDTDKLIF.

This clone was detected only a few times. It differs at one base from a far larger clone, so likely a read error. This sample includes further DNA sequences coding for the same CDR3. This rearrangement joins TRDV2 to TRDJ2, with D tentatively TRDD3 (5 bases). TCRdb offers no J gene call, so here the DNA was matched to germline to obtain one. The CDR3 has 15 amino acids. From germline, CDR1 is GEAIGNYY and CDR2 EKD. The CDR3: CACDTVGSMTAQLFF. Written as DNA, the CDR3 is TGCGCCTGTGACACCGTGGGATCTATGACAGCACAACTCTTCTTT.

For this clone: One base separates it from a far larger clone, so it is likely a read error. The sample has other DNA sequences that encode this CDR3 too. This sequence joins TRDV2 and TRDJ1, with TRDD3 matching over 12 bases. Germline V gene sequence: CDR1 GEAIGNYY, CDR2 EKD. CDR3 length: 18 residues. CDR3 DNA sequence: TGTGCCTGTGACACCGGAGGAACTGGGGGATACTTCACCGATAAGCTCATCTTT. Translating it yields CACDTGGTGGYFTDKLIF.

Points on this clone: The protein TCRdb gives is from a much larger clone and does not agree with this DNA's translation at residue 5, likely a read error; the protein shown here comes from the DNA. The chain has TRDV2 and TRDJ1; D uncertain. V was cut by 3 bases and J by 0 bases, with 22 bases left in between. The CDR3 totals 18 residues. Germline lookup yields CDR1 GEAIGNYY and CDR2 EKD. CDR3 residues: CACDLIAGSMGNTDKLIF. The CDR3 DNA sequence: TGTGCCTGTGACTTGATAGCCGGCTCAATGGGAAACACCGATAAACTCATCTTT.

This clone has at least ten counts. This sample includes further DNA sequences coding for the same CDR3. This chain links TRDV1 with TRDJ1, with 12 nucleotides matching TRDD3. The CDR3 spans 21 residues. Germline-derived CDR1 and CDR2 are TSWWSYY and QGS. The V and J ends lost 3 bases and 3 bases, in that order; junction bases with no gene match: 20. Here the CDR3 DNA reads TGTGCTCTTGGGGACGTCCTTCCTACTAGATACTGGGGGATACACCCCGATAAACTCATCTTT. This translates into CALGDVLPTRYWGIHPDKLIF.

The chain couples TRDV1 to TRDJ1; 8 bases are a match to TRDD3. The J gene is absent in TCRdb and was assigned here via DNA matching to germline. V lost 5 bases, J lost 4 bases, and 27 bases stayed unmatched. CDR1 is TSWWSYY and CDR2 is QGS in the germline V gene. This CDR3 has 21 residues. The CDR3 loop is CALGKGIPRVLGGFVGDKLIF. CDR3 DNA: TGTGCTCTTGGGAAGGGTATTCCTAGGGTACTGGGGGGTTTCGTGGGCGATAAACTCATCTTT.

On this clone: The protein in TCRdb stems from a much larger clone and differs at residue 5 from this DNA's translation, likely a read error; here the protein is translated from the DNA. J is TRDJ3 and V is TRDV2; TRDD3 matches at 12 bases. TCRdb offers no J gene call, so here the DNA was matched to germline to obtain one. V shed 3 bases, J shed 0 bases, and the junction held 11 bases outside the gene matches. The CDR3 extends over 21 amino acids. Per germline, CDR1 GEAIGNYY and CDR2 EKD. CDR3 DNA sequence: TGTGCCTGTGACGCCCTACTGGGGGATACCCACCGCTCCTGGGACACCCGACAGATGTTTTTC. It is translated as CACDALLGDTHRSWDTRQMFF.

A few counts support this clone. With a far larger clone one base away, a read error is the likely cause. The sample has other DNA sequences that encode this CDR3 too. The chain is built from TRDV1 and TRDJ1; a weak D match, TRDD3 (5 bases). No J gene is reported in TCRdb; it was inferred here by comparing the DNA with germline. Germline-derived CDR1 and CDR2 are TSWWSYY and QGS. The CDR3 loop spans 21 amino acids. The CDR3 sequence: CALGEWDYLSLRRPYAFKLIF. The CDR3 DNA follows: TGTGCCCTTGGGGAATGGGATTACCTCTCCCTTAGAAGACCATATGCCTTTAAACTCATCTTT.

With regard to this clone: TCRdb assigns this DNA the protein of a much larger clone, which departs from its translation at residue 7; this likely reflects a read error, and the protein shown comes from translating the DNA. The V and J genes are TRDV2 and TRDJ1; the match to TRDD3 covers 9 bases. The J gene is absent in TCRdb and was assigned here via DNA matching to germline. Germline trimming cut 2 bases from V and 0 bases from J; bases unmatched to any gene: 27. Germline loops: CDR1 GEAIGNYY, CDR2 EKD. CDR3 length: 23 amino acids. CDR3 in amino acids: CACDNRLPKEPWLGDSYTDKLIF. The CDR3 nucleotides read TGTGCCTGTGACAACCGGCTTCCTAAAGAACCTTGGCTGGGGGATTCGTACACCGATAAACTCATCTTT.

No V gene was called here, but the J gene is TRDJ1. The CDR3 length is 9 residues. The CDR3 reads CSWVRKLIF. CDR3 DNA sequence: TGCTCTTGGGTAAGGAAACTCATCTTT.

This clone was found a few times. The protein TCRdb gives is from a much larger clone and does not agree with this DNA's translation at residue 18, likely a read error; the protein shown here comes from the DNA. The V and J genes are TRDV1 and TRDJ1; 10 nucleotides line up with TRDD3. The J gene was not available in TCRdb and was assigned here by matching the DNA to germline segments. V shed 5 bases, J shed 7 bases, and the junction held 31 bases outside the gene matches. Germline V gene data show CDR1 as TSWWSYY and CDR2 as QGS. CDR3 length: 22 amino acids. CDR3 amino acids: CALGKSRPNGVRVLGDGAKLIF. CDR3 nucleotides: TGTGCTCTTGGGAAGAGTCGACCTAATGGTGTAAGAGTACTGGGGGATGGGGCTAAACTCATCTTT.

Concerning this clone itself: The protein that TCRdb holds for this DNA derives from a much larger clone and differs from the translated DNA at residue 5, which likely indicates a read error; the protein shown here is translated from the DNA. The chain recombines TRDV1 with TRDJ2; 12 positions agree with TRDD3. The J gene, missing from TCRdb, was assigned here through DNA to germline matching. Germline CDR1 is TSWWSYY and CDR2 is QGS. V lost 4 bases, J lost 3 bases, and 15 bases stayed unmatched. CDR3 length: 20 residues. In DNA form, the CDR3 reads TGTGCTCTTGGGGGACGGACCCTAAGCTGGGGGATACGTATGACAGCACAACTCTTCTTT. Protein: CALGGRTLSWGIRMTAQLFF.